Below, 10 T cell receptor beta chains from the same sample are listed, as sequenced in a study of blood T cell repertoires in COVID-19. Repertoires were generated with immunoSEQ multiplex PCR, while TCRdb's copy carries only in-frame clones and drops some. Of about 140,000 clones listed, 75% to 85% are singletons. The specimen sequenced was peripheral blood. The source of these receptors is a woman over 75 with active or convalescent COVID-19.

This chain links TRBV4-2 with TRBJ2-3; unclear D gene. The CDR3 consists of 12 residues. Trimming stripped 1 base from V and 4 bases from J, with 3 bases between. CDR1 and CDR2 from the germline V gene are LGHNA and YNFKEQ. The CDR3 bases are TGTGCCAGCAGCCAAGCCGCAGATACGCAGTATTTT. Protein: CASSQAADTQYF.

This clone was seen ten or more times. The chain recombines TRBV30 with TRBJ1-1; D is perhaps TRBD1 (5 bases). CDR1 and CDR2 from the germline V gene are GTSNPN and SVGIG (reference sequence). The CDR3 consists of 14 residues. Trimming took 3 bases from V and 5 from J, leaving 16 bases between them. CDR3 coding DNA: TGTGCCTGGAGGCTCAACCAGGGTTGGACTGAAGCTTTCTTT. Its protein product is CAWRLNQGWTEAFF.

The gene calls are TRBV30 and TRBJ1-1; tentative D call: TRBD1 (5 bases). This CDR3 is built from 15 residues. Germline CDR1 is GTSNPN and CDR2 is SVGIG (reference sequence). Trimming removed 1 base from V and 1 base from J, with 13 bases in between. CDR3 DNA sequence: TGTGCCTGGAGTGACCCAGGGTCTACGAACACTGAAGCTTTCTTT. It yields the protein CAWSDPGSTNTEAFF.

The chain is built from TRBV7-2 and TRBJ2-6; 7 bases line up with TRBD1. Germline loops: CDR1 SGHTA, CDR2 FQGNSA. The CDR3 runs to 17 residues. J lost 3 bases, V lost 1 base, and 6 bases had no gene match. The CDR3 DNA is TGTGCCAGCAGCTTAGTTAAGGGGGCTCGTGGGGCCAACGTCCTGACTTTC. Translated, it gives CASSLVKGARGANVLTF.

This sequence joins TRBV6-2 or TRBV6-3 and TRBJ1-2; maybe TRBD1 (6 bases). There are 14 residues in the CDR3. Per the germline V gene, CDR1 is MNHEY and CDR2 is SVGEGT. Trimming took off 2 bases at V and 7 bases at J, with 14 bases between the two ends. This chain's CDR3 is CASSYTGGVIGYTF. The CDR3 DNA is TGTGCCAGCAGTTACACGGGGGGCGTGATTGGCTACACCTTC.

CDR3 sequence (DNA): TGTGCCAGCAGCCGGACTAGCCTAGGTCGCACTGAGCAGTTCTTC. Its translation: CASSRTSLGRTEQFF. The V call is TRBV5-8, the J call TRBJ2-1, with 8 bases lining up with TRBD2. V lost 4 bases to trimming and J lost 9 bases; unmatched junction nucleotides: 12. Germline CDR1 SGHTS, CDR2 YDEGEE. This CDR3 contains 15 residues.

This clone was counted between two and nine times. This chain joins TRBV19 and TRBJ1-5; D is uncertain. Germline-derived CDR1 and CDR2 are LNHDA and SQIVND (reference sequence). This CDR3 contains 14 residues. Trimming shortened V by 4 bases and J by 0 bases, and 7 bases separated the two germline ends. The CDR3 spells CASSTTNSNQPQHF. DNA of the CDR3: TGTGCCAGTAGTACGACAAATAGCAATCAGCCCCAGCATTTT.

This clone has more than one count but fewer than ten. CDR3 nucleotide sequence: TGCGCCAGCAGCTTGGAGGGTAGCGGGGGGGCCGGGACCCAGTACTTC. As protein: CASSLEGSGGAGTQYF. The rearrangement uses TRBV5-1 and TRBJ2-5; 11 positions agree with TRBD2. V gave up 0 bases and J gave up 7 bases; unmatched junction bases: 8. The CDR3 runs 16 residues. The germline CDR1 and CDR2 sequences are SGHRS and YFSETQ.

The chain links TRBV7-9 to TRBJ1-2; 7 nucleotides agree with TRBD1. The CDR3 consists of 13 residues. Germline V lookup: CDR1 SEHNR, CDR2 FQNEAQ (reference sequence). V shed 4 bases, J shed 4 bases, and the junction held 3 bases outside the gene matches. CDR3 coding DNA: TGTGCCAGCAGCTCCAACAGGGGCTATGGCTACACCTTC. This sequence encodes CASSSNRGYGYTF.

The chain has TRBV5-1 and TRBJ2-3; D possibly corresponds to TRBD1 (6 bases). This CDR3 spans 14 amino acids. V dropped 6 bases and J dropped 1 base, with 12 bases sitting between them. Per germline, CDR1 SGHRS and CDR2 YFSETQ. The CDR3 sequence is CASIPGVGTDTQYF. In nucleotides, the CDR3 is TGCGCCAGCATTCCAGGGGTGGGCACAGATACGCAGTATTTT.